The clone carrying this T cell receptor beta chain came up once. What it binds is unknown. Clones were sequenced by immunoSEQ multiplex PCR, and TCRdb holds only the in-frame ones, with some missing. This sample has under 150,000 clones, with more than 90% found just once. This sample is part of a study of T cell responses to AZD1222 COVID-19 vaccine. Looking at the study overall: Both about-4-week and about-12-week second-dose recipients were combined.

Broader study findings: Seropositive AZD1222 recipients at baseline numbered only five or six. Females made up more of the donors, who were largely white British, and clonal diversity may have come out too low.

Germline V gene sequence: CDR1 MNHEY, CDR2 SVGAGI. There are 11 residues in the CDR3. V lost 2 bases, J lost 9 bases, and 8 bases lay in between. This specimen consisted of peripheral blood, obtained on day 0 of AZD1222 vaccination. This clonotype was sampled from an adult in good health. The chain couples TRBV6-5 to TRBJ2-7; D ambiguous. CDR3 loop: CASSYIGGQYF. DNA of the CDR3: TGTGCCAGCAGTTACATCGGTGGGCAGTACTTC.